One sample yielded the 10 T cell receptor beta chains listed below, sequenced in a study of blood T cell repertoires in COVID-19. Clones were read by immunoSEQ multiplex PCR, and TCRdb kept only the in-frame ones, dropping some. The sample contains some 270,000 clones, roughly 88% of which appear only once. Sample: peripheral blood. These receptors originate from a woman in her 70s with acute or convalescent COVID-19.

The chain has TRBV2 and TRBJ2-6; D perhaps matches TRBD2 (5 bases). The CDR3 loop spans 14 amino acids. The V end was cut by 3 bases, the J end by 2 bases, with 5 bases between. Germline loops: CDR1 SNHLY, CDR2 FYNNEI. The CDR3 reads CASSERAGANVLTF. The DNA for the CDR3 is TGTGCCAGCAGTGAGAGGGCTGGGGCCAACGTCCTGACTTTC.

This clone has a handful of counts. The V gene is TRBV2, the J gene TRBJ2-5, with a possible D match to TRBD1 (6 bases). Germline CDR1 SNHLY, CDR2 FYNNEI. The germline V and J ends were trimmed by 3 bases and 2 bases, with 10 bases remaining between them. CDR3 length equals 14 residues. The CDR3 DNA sequence: TGTGCCAGCAGTGAGGACAGAATTCAAGAGACCCAGTACTTC. The encoded protein is CASSEDRIQETQYF.

The chain couples TRBV7-6 to TRBJ1-3; a possible D gene is TRBD1 (5 bases). The CDR3 runs 14 residues. The V end lost 1 base, the J end lost 10 bases, and 14 bases lay between the germline ends. Germline V lookup: CDR1 SGHVS, CDR2 FNYEAQ. The CDR3 here is CASSLGEGKRTIYF. The CDR3 region has the DNA TGTGCCAGCAGCTTAGGGGAGGGGAAGAGGACCATATATTTT.

V gene TRBV5-1 combines with J gene TRBJ2-5; tentative D call: TRBD2 (5 bases). With 4 bases removed from V and 6 bases from J, the gap between germline ends came to 13 bases. The length of the CDR3 is 13 residues. Germline V CDR1 and CDR2: SGHRS, YFSETQ. The CDR3 protein is CASSPARGKTQYF. The CDR3, as DNA: TGCGCCAGCAGCCCGGCTCGGGGAAAGACCCAGTACTTC. Full variable domain (remainder filled in from reference TRBV5-1 and TRBJ2-5): KAGVTQTPRYLIKTRGQQVTLSCSPISGHRSVSWYQQTPGQGLQFLFEYFSETQRNKGNFPGRFSGRQFSNSRSEMNVSTLELGDSALYLCASSPARGKTQYFGPGTRLLVL.

This clone has only one observation. V usage is TRBV12-5 and J usage is TRBJ2-3, with 8 bases aligning to TRBD2. J was trimmed by 3 bases and V by 0 bases; bases with no gene match: 14. This CDR3 has 19 amino acids. Germline V gene data show CDR1 as LGHNT and CDR2 as FRNRAP. CDR3 protein: CASGLVLSGRGALTDTQYF. The CDR3 DNA reads as TGTGCTAGTGGTTTGGTATTGTCGGGGCGGGGGGCACTTACAGATACGCAGTATTTT.

The chain joins TRBV5-1 to TRBJ1-2; maybe TRBD1 (5 bases). Trimming removed 3 bases at V and 5 bases at J, with 20 bases between. Germline V gene data show CDR1 as SGHRS and CDR2 as YFSETQ. The CDR3 consists of 16 residues. The CDR3 sequence: CASSSRLGPEGYGYTF. In nucleotides, the CDR3 is TGCGCCAGCAGCTCGCGGTTGGGGCCGGAGGGGTATGGCTACACCTTC.

The chain uses TRBV6-5 and TRBJ1-2, with D unresolved. This CDR3 region has 13 residues. V lost 8 bases and J 4 bases, leaving 14 bases between the germline ends. CDR1 MNHEY and CDR2 SVGAGI come from the germline V gene. The CDR3 nucleotides are TGTGCCAGCCGACTAGACGGCCTCTATGGCTACACCTTC. This gives the protein CASRLDGLYGYTF.

This clone was observed a few times. V gene TRBV9 combines with J gene TRBJ1-2, with 9 bases fitting TRBD1. With V trimmed by 4 bases and J by 6 bases, 10 bases remained unmatched. The germline gives CDR1 SGDLS, CDR2 YYNGEE. The CDR3 totals 15 residues. The CDR3 sequence: CASSPHPTGGDGYTF. As DNA, the CDR3 is TGTGCCAGCAGCCCCCACCCGACAGGGGGGGATGGCTACACCTTC.

This clone was found a few times. Other DNA sequences in this specimen translate into the identical CDR3. The CDR3 DNA is TGTGCCAGCAGCGGGAGCTCTGGAAACACCATATATTTT. Protein: CASSGSSGNTIYF. The chain links TRBV9 to TRBJ1-3; no clear D gene. There are 13 residues in the CDR3. Germline CDR1 reads SGDLS; CDR2 reads YYNGEE. V gave up 3 bases and J gave up 0 bases, with 4 bases separating them.

The chain links TRBV5-4 to TRBJ2-3, with a tentative D call TRBD1 (5 bases). This CDR3 comprises 17 residues. Germline V lookup: CDR1 SGHNT, CDR2 YYREEE (reference sequence). V lost 6 bases and J 0 bases, leaving 20 bases between the germline ends. CDR3 coding DNA: TGTGCCAGCATGAAGGGGATATCGCCCGTCAGCACAGATACGCAGTATTTT. Translation gives CASMKGISPVSTDTQYF.